The 30 T cell receptor beta chains listed next were all sequenced from one sample in a study of OX40 agonist ivuxolimab in advanced cancers. Measured with immunoSEQ multiplex PCR; TCRdb has only the in-frame clones, and not every one. In the table there are tens of thousands of clones, over 75% of which are singletons. Specimen: CD4+ or CD8+ T cells sorted from blood, collected in a trial of the OX40 agonist ivuxolimab. All receptors derive from an adult with an advanced solid tumor such as melanoma, head and neck, liver or kidney cancer.

The chain uses TRBV27 and TRBJ2-5; D is uncertain. From germline, CDR1 is MNHEY and CDR2 SMNVEV (reference sequence). The CDR3 loop spans 16 amino acids. V was clipped by 5 bases and J by 2 bases, with 18 bases between them. CDR3 nucleotides: TGTGCCAGCAGTCCCCTCGGGCAGCCTGAACAAGAGACCCAGTACTTC. The encoded protein is CASSPLGQPEQETQYF.

The chain links TRBV6-5 to TRBJ1-4; no clear D. V lost 7 bases and J lost 8, with 17 bases in between. The CDR3 has 14 residues. The germline CDR1 and CDR2 sequences are MNHEY and SVGAGI. The CDR3 region has the DNA TGTGCCAGCAAAAAGGATAACGCGAACGAAAAACTGTTTTTT. This codes for CASKKDNANEKLFF.

The chain uses TRBV18 and TRBJ1-5; D gene ambiguous. Deletions cut 3 bases from V and 2 bases from J, with 2 bases between. The CDR3 covers 12 residues. From germline, CDR1 is KGHSH and CDR2 LQKENI. CDR3 nucleotide sequence: TGTGCCAGCTCACCGGGCAATCAGCCCCAGCATTTT. Translating gives CASSPGNQPQHF.

The rearrangement joins TRBV7-2 to TRBJ1-3, with TRBD1 as a possible D gene (5 bases). The CDR3 runs to 13 residues. The germline CDR1 and CDR2 sequences are SGHTA and FQGNSA. V dropped 4 bases and J dropped 7 bases, with 11 bases sitting between them. The CDR3 DNA reads as TGTGCCAGCAGCTGGGAGGGGTGGAACACCATATATTTT. It specifies CASSWEGWNTIYF. Supplemented by reference TRBV7-2 and TRBJ1-3, the full variable domain reads GAGVSQSPSNKVTEKGKDVELRCDPISGHTALYWYRQSLGQGLEFLIYFQGNSAPDKSGLPSDRFSAERTGGSVSTLTIQRTQQEDSAVYLCASSWEGWNTIYFGEGSWLTVV.

The chain carries TRBV5-1 and TRBJ2-2, with 13 bases aligning to TRBD2. J lost 6 bases, V lost 1 base, and 9 bases had no gene match. The germline gives CDR1 SGHRS, CDR2 YFSETQ. The CDR3 covers 18 residues. This CDR3 is CASSLRLGLAGQSGELFF. The CDR3 region has the DNA TGCGCCAGCAGCTTGAGGCTGGGACTAGCGGGGCAATCCGGGGAGCTGTTTTTT. Full variable domain (outside the CDR3, taken from reference TRBV5-1 and TRBJ2-2): KAGVTQTPRYLIKTRGQQVTLSCSPISGHRSVSWYQQTPGQGLQFLFEYFSETQRNKGNFPGRFSGRQFSNSRSEMNVSTLELGDSALYLCASSLRLGLAGQSGELFFGEGSRLTVL.

This chain links TRBV30 with TRBJ1-1; D gene uncertain. From germline, CDR1 is GTSNPN and CDR2 SVGIG (reference sequence). The CDR3 sequence is 11 residues long. V was shortened by 4 bases and J by 7 bases, with 10 bases between the two germline ends. The CDR3 nucleotides are TGTGCCTGGATCCGGGATATTGAAGCTTTCTTT. Protein: CAWIRDIEAFF.

The CDR3 loop reads CASSLLTGGYNEQFF. CDR3 nucleotides: TGCGCCAGCAGCCTCCTGACGGGGGGGTACAATGAGCAGTTCTTC. This sequence joins TRBV4-1 and TRBJ2-1; 8 bases are shared with TRBD2. The ends lost 4 bases at V and 4 bases at J; junction bases unmatched: 6. Germline loops: CDR1 MGHRA, CDR2 YSYEKL. The length of the CDR3 is 15 residues.

This sequence joins TRBV7-9 and TRBJ1-5; D not certain. Germline values: CDR1 SEHNR, CDR2 FQNEAQ (reference sequence). This CDR3 contains 13 residues. Between the trimmed V and J ends, which lost 8 bases and 7 bases, there was a span of 15 bases. The CDR3 sequence is CASGGLEGQPQHF. CDR3 nucleotide sequence: TGTGCCAGCGGCGGTCTAGAAGGACAGCCCCAGCATTTT.

This clone was detected only once. The chain uses TRBV29-1 and TRBJ1-2; no clear D. The germline V gene encodes CDR1 SQVTM and CDR2 ANQGSEA. Trimming pared 2 bases from V and 4 bases from J, leaving 14 bases between. The CDR3 length is 14 residues. CDR3 nucleotide sequence: TGCAGCGTTGAATCCTGGGGTTTGCTCTATGGCTACACCTTC. Translated, it gives CSVESWGLLYGYTF. Supplemented by reference TRBV29-1 and TRBJ1-2, the full variable domain reads SAVISQKPSRDICQRGTSLTIQCQVDSQVTMMFWYRQQPGQSLTLIATANQGSEATYESGFVIDKFPISRPNLTFSTLTVSNMSPEDSSIYLCSVESWGLLYGYTFGSGTRLTVV.

The V gene is TRBV9, the J gene TRBJ1-1; D remains unclear. The CDR3 covers 13 residues. Germline-derived CDR1 and CDR2 are SGDLS and YYNGEE. Trimming shortened V by 3 bases and J by 7 bases, and 13 bases separated the two germline ends. The CDR3 region is CASSASISDEAFF. As DNA, the CDR3 is TGTGCCAGCAGCGCCAGTATTTCGGATGAAGCTTTCTTT.

The genes are TRBV5-1 and TRBJ1-1; tentatively, D is TRBD1 (5 bases). V was cut by 2 bases and J by 2 bases, with 7 bases left in between. The CDR3 is 13 residues long. Germline V lookup: CDR1 SGHRS, CDR2 YFSETQ. The CDR3 here is CASSFRVNTEAFF. CDR3 DNA sequence: TGCGCCAGCAGCTTCAGGGTAAACACTGAAGCTTTCTTT.

The chain recombines TRBV7-6 with TRBJ1-1; D unclear. Germline values: CDR1 SGHVS, CDR2 FNYEAQ. The CDR3 sequence is 11 residues long. Trimming took 5 bases from V and 8 from J, leaving 9 bases between them. Here the CDR3 DNA reads TGTGCCAGCAGCCCGATCGGGGAAGCTTTCTTT. Protein: CASSPIGEAFF.

This clone was detected a few times. The rearrangement joins TRBV5-4 to TRBJ1-6, with 7 bases matching TRBD1. With V trimmed by 4 bases and J by 9 bases, 13 bases remained unmatched. CDR3 length: 16 amino acids. Germline CDR1 and CDR2: SGHNT and YYREEE (reference sequence). This chain's CDR3 is CASSRDITGVGSPLHF. CDR3 nucleotides: TGTGCCAGCAGCCGAGATATTACAGGGGTTGGTTCACCCCTCCACTTT.

This clone was picked up a small number of times. V usage is TRBV7-9 and J usage is TRBJ1-4, with 8 bases matching TRBD1. The CDR3 is made up of 16 amino acids. The V gene end was trimmed by 4 bases and the J gene end by 4 bases; junction bases not matched to a gene: 8. CDR1 SEHNR and CDR2 FQNEAQ come from the germline V gene (reference sequence). DNA of the CDR3: TGTGCCAGCAGCTCCCCACAGGGGGGAGATAATGAAAAACTGTTTTTT. Translation gives CASSSPQGGDNEKLFF.

The chain couples TRBV6-6 to TRBJ1-1, with a tentative D call TRBD1 (5 bases). Per germline, CDR1 MNHNY and CDR2 SVGAGI (reference sequence). The CDR3 spans 13 residues. V was pared by 2 bases and J by 6 bases, with 10 bases between. The CDR3 DNA reads as TGTGCCAGCAGTTACGGGGCGGGGGCTGAAGCTTTCTTT. It yields the protein CASSYGAGAEAFF.

This clone was seen a single time. The rearrangement joins TRBV4-2 to TRBJ1-2, with 7 bases matching TRBD1. This CDR3 contains 15 residues. The germline V gene has CDR1 LGHNA and CDR2 YNFKEQ. With V trimmed by 1 base and J by 5 bases, 7 bases remained unmatched. CDR3: CASSQVMGQKYGYTF. The DNA of the CDR3 is TGTGCCAGCAGCCAAGTCATGGGACAGAAATATGGCTACACCTTC.

This chain connects TRBV29-1 to TRBJ1-2; 8 bases are a match to TRBD1. V shed 7 bases, J shed 8 bases, and the junction held 9 bases outside the gene matches. The CDR3 runs to 12 residues. The germline CDR1 and CDR2 sequences are SQVTM and ANQGSEA. The CDR3 is CSAAGQGRGYTF. In DNA form, the CDR3 reads TGCAGCGCCGCAGGACAGGGAAGAGGCTACACCTTC.

The chain has TRBV11-1 and TRBJ1-2; perhaps TRBD1 as D (6 bases). CDR1 is SGHAT, CDR2 FQDESV, per germline (reference sequence). V was trimmed by 5 bases and J by 0 bases, leaving 10 bases between them. The CDR3 has 14 amino acids. The CDR3 here is CASSPGQPNYGYTF. CDR3 in DNA: TGTGCCAGCAGCCCCGGACAGCCTAACTATGGCTACACCTTC. Together with reference TRBV11-1 and TRBJ1-2, the CDR3 gives the full variable domain: EAEVAQSPRYKITEKSQAVAFWCDPISGHATLYWYRQILGQGPELLVQFQDESVVDDSQLPKDRFSAERLKGVDSTLKIQPAELGDSAMYLCASSPGQPNYGYTFGSGTRLTVV.

The chain recombines TRBV5-1 with TRBJ1-1; TRBD1 is a possible D gene (5 bases). The CDR3 sequence is 13 residues long. Looked up from germline, CDR1 is SGHRS and CDR2 is YFSETQ. Trimming removed 1 base at V and 7 bases at J, with 11 bases between. The DNA of the CDR3 is TGCGCCAGCAGCTTGACAGGAACAATTGAAGCTTTCTTT. Protein sequence: CASSLTGTIEAFF.

The rearrangement links TRBV9 to TRBJ1-2, with D tentatively TRBD1 (5 bases). The CDR3 length is 12 residues. Germline values: CDR1 SGDLS, CDR2 YYNGEE. V was trimmed by 0 bases and J by 12 bases, leaving 12 bases between them. The CDR3 region has the DNA TGTGCCAGCAGCGTAGAGCCAGGGACCCACACCTTC. It specifies CASSVEPGTHTF.

The gene calls are TRBV2 and TRBJ1-4, with 9 bases aligning to TRBD1. Germline V CDR1 and CDR2: SNHLY, FYNNEI. Trimming took 6 bases from V and 6 from J; bases not matched to a gene: 2. This CDR3 is 13 amino acids long. This CDR3 is CASRDRGYEKLFF. CDR3 DNA sequence: TGTGCCAGCAGAGACAGGGGGTATGAAAAACTGTTTTTT.

This clone has only a few counts. The CDR3 nucleotides read TGTGCCAGCAGCCAGGGGGCGGGGGCCCAACTAGGACGGCAGTTCTTC. Its protein product is CASSQGAGAQLGRQFF. The chain joins TRBV5-6 to TRBJ2-1; TRBD1 is a possible D gene (8 bases). Trimming shortened V by 4 bases and J by 12 bases, and 26 bases separated the two germline ends. The length of the CDR3 is 16 residues. Per germline, CDR1 SGHDT and CDR2 YYEEEE.

The genes are TRBV7-8 and TRBJ2-1, with 14 bases fitting TRBD2. J was trimmed by 5 bases and V by 4 bases; bases with no gene match: 10. CDR3 size: 18 residues. CDR1 is SGHVS and CDR2 is FQNEAQ in the germline V gene. CDR3: CASSSRLAGGQWDNEQFF. The CDR3 DNA is TGTGCCAGCAGCTCAAGACTAGCGGGGGGGCAATGGGACAATGAGCAGTTCTTC.

The rearrangement links TRBV5-1 to TRBJ2-7; perhaps TRBD2 as D (6 bases). In germline, CDR1 is SGHRS, CDR2 YFSETQ. V was pared by 3 bases and J by 9 bases, with 19 bases between. CDR3 size: 14 residues. The CDR3 DNA is TGCGCCAGCAGCTCCGGGTCTTCACTGGGGGGGCAGTACTTC. Residues: CASSSGSSLGGQYF.

This chain connects TRBV27 to TRBJ2-1, with D uncertain. The CDR3 consists of 14 residues. V was clipped by 3 bases and J by 3 bases, with 9 bases between them. Germline V gene data show CDR1 as MNHEY and CDR2 as SMNVEV (reference sequence). CDR3 amino acids: CASSFLPGYNEQFF. The CDR3 DNA follows: TGTGCCAGCAGTTTTCTTCCAGGCTACAATGAGCAGTTCTTC.

This chain joins TRBV27 and TRBJ1-2; possible D gene TRBD1, 5 bases. The V end was cut by 5 bases, the J end by 8 bases, with 12 bases between. Germline V gene sequence: CDR1 MNHEY, CDR2 SMNVEV (reference sequence). This CDR3 comprises 12 residues. The CDR3 region has the DNA TGTGCCAGCAGTCGTCAGGGTTGGGGCTACACCTTC. Amino acids: CASSRQGWGYTF.

This clone has just one count. The V and J genes are TRBV7-8 and TRBJ2-1; the match to TRBD2 covers 12 bases. Germline CDR1 is SGHVS and CDR2 is FQNEAQ. The CDR3 spans 15 residues. The ends lost 5 bases at V and 7 bases at J; junction bases unmatched: 6. In nucleotides, the CDR3 is TGTGCCAGCAGCCCTAGCGGGGGGGCCCCAAATGAGCAGTTCTTC. It yields the protein CASSPSGGAPNEQFF.

The V gene is TRBV5-3, the J gene TRBJ1-2, with D perhaps TRBD1 (5 bases). TRBV5-3 is identified as an open reading frame with a role that is uncertain. This CDR3 is built from 13 residues. Trimming left V 3 bases short and J 3 bases short, with 9 bases between. The DNA of the CDR3 is TGTGCCAGAAGCTATACGGGGGACTATGGCTACACCTTC. This encodes CARSYTGDYGYTF.

This rearrangement joins TRBV6-5 to TRBJ1-4; 7 nucleotides agree with TRBD1. This CDR3 comprises 15 residues. Germline-derived CDR1 and CDR2 are MNHEY and SVGAGI. Trimming at V came to 4 bases and at J to 2 bases, leaving 4 bases not matched to a gene. The CDR3 loop is CASSSTTGTNEKLFF. In DNA, the CDR3 is TGTGCCAGCAGTTCAACGACAGGGACTAATGAAAAACTGTTTTTT.

This chain connects TRBV5-1 to TRBJ1-1; 12 nucleotides match TRBD1. V trimming: 4 bases; J trimming: 8 bases; junction bases outside the gene matches: 9. The length of the CDR3 is 15 residues. Germline V gene sequence: CDR1 SGHRS, CDR2 YFSETQ. Here the CDR3 reads CASSVQPGQGAEAFF. CDR3 DNA: TGCGCCAGCAGCGTCCAACCGGGACAGGGGGCAGAAGCTTTCTTT.